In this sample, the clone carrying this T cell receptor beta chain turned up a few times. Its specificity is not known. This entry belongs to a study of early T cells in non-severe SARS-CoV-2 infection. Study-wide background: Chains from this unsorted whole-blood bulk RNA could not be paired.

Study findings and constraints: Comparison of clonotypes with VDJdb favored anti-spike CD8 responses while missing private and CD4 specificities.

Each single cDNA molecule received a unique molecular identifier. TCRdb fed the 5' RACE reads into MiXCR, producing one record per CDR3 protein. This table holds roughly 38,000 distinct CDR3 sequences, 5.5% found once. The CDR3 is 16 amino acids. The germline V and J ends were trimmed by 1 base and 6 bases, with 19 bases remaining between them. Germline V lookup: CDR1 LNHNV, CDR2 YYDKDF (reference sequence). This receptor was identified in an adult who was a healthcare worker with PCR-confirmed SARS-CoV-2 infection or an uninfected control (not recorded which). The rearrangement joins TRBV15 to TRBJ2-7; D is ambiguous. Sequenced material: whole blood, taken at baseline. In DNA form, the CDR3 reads TGTGCCACCAGCAGAGGGGGAATTTCCGGCCCGGGCGAGCAGTACTTC. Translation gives CATSRGGISGPGEQYF.